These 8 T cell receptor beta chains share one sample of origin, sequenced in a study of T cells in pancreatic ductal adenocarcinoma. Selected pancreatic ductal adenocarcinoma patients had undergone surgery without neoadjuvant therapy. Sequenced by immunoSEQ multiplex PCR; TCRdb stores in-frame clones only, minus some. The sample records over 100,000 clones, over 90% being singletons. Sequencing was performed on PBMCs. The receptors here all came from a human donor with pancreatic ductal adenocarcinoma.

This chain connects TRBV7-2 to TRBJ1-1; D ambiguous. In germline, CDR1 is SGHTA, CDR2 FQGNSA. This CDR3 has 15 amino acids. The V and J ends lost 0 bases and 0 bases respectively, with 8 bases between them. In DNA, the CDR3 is TGTGCCAGCAGCTTAGCAGCCACCGTGAACACTGAAGCTTTCTTT. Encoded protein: CASSLAATVNTEAFF.

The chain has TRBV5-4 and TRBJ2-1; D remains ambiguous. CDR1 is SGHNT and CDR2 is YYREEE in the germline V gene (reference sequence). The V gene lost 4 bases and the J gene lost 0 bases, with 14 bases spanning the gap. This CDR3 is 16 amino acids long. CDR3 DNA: TGTGCCAGCAGCCACCTTCAGGTGGTCTCCTACAATGAGCAGTTCTTC. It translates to CASSHLQVVSYNEQFF. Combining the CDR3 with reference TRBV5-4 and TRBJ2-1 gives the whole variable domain ETGVTQSPTHLIKTRGQQVTLRCSSQSGHNTVSWYQQALGQGPQFIFQYYREEENGRGNFPPRFSGLQFPNYSSELNVNALELDDSALYLCASSHLQVVSYNEQFFGPGTRLTVL.

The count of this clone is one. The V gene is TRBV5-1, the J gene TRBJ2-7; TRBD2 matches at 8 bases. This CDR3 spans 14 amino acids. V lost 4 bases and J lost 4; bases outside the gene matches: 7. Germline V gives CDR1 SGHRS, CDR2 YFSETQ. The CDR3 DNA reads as TGCGCCAGCAGCGTCACTAGCGGAACTTACGAGCAGTACTTC. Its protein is CASSVTSGTYEQYF.

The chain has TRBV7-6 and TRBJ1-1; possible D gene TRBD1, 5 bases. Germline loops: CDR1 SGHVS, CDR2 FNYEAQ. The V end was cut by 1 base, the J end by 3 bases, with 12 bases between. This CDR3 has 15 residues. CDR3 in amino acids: CASSLGQGGDTEAFF. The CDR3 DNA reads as TGTGCCAGCAGCTTAGGCCAGGGAGGGGACACTGAAGCTTTCTTT.

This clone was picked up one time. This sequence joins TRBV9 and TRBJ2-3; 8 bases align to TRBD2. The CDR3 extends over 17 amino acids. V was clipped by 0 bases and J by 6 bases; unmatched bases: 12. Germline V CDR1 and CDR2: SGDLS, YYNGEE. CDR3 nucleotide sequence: TGTGCCAGCAGCGTAGAAGCGGGAGCCCCTCGGTCGGATACGCAGTATTTT. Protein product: CASSVEAGAPRSDTQYF.

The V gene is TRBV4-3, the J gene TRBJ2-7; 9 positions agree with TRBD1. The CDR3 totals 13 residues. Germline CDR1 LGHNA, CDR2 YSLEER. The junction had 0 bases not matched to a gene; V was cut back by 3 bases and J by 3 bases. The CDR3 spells CASSQDRGYEQYF. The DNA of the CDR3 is TGCGCCAGCAGCCAGGACAGGGGCTACGAGCAGTACTTC.

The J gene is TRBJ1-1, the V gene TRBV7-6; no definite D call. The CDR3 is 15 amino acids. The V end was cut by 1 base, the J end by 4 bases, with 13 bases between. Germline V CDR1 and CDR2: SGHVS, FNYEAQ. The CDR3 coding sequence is TGTGCCAGCAGCTTAGGCTCCCGAGGCGGCACTGAAGCTTTCTTT. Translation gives CASSLGSRGGTEAFF.

The CDR3 DNA sequence: TGCGCCAGCAGCTCAGCAGGGAGCGGGATAGGGGAGCTGTTTTTT. This gives the protein CASSSAGSGIGELFF. The chain recombines TRBV5-1 with TRBJ2-2; 7 bases are shared with TRBD2. With V trimmed by 3 bases and J by 8 bases, 10 bases remained unmatched. The CDR3 has 15 residues. Germline loops: CDR1 SGHRS, CDR2 YFSETQ.